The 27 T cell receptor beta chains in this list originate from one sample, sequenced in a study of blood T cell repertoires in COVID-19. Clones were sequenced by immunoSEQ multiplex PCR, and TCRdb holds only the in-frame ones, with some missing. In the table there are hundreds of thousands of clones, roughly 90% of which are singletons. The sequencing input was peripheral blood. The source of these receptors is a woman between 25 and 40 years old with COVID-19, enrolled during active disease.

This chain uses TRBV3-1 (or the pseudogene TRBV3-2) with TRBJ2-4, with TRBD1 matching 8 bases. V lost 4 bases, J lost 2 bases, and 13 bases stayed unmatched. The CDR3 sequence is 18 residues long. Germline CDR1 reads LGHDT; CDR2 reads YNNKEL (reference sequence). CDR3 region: CASSPPLGQGAPKNIQYF. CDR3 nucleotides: TGTGCCAGCAGCCCCCCCCTGGGTCAGGGGGCGCCCAAAAACATTCAGTACTTC.

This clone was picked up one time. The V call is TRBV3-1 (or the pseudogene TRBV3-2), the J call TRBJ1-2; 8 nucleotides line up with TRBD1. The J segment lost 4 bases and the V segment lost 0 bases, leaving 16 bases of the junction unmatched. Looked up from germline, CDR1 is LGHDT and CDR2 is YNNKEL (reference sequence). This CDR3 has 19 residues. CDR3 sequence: CASSQDLGQGCEDRYGYTF. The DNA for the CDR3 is TGTGCCAGCAGCCAAGACCTTGGACAGGGCTGTGAGGATCGCTATGGCTACACCTTC.

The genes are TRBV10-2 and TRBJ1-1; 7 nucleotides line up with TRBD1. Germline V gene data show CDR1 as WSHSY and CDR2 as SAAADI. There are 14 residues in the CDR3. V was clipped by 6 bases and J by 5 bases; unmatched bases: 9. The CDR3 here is CASSSDREVTEAFF. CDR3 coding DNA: TGCGCCAGCAGCTCTGACAGGGAAGTAACTGAAGCTTTCTTT.

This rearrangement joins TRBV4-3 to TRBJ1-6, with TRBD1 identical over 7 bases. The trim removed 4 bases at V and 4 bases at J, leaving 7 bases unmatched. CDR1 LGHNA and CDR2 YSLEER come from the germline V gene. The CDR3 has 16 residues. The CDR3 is CASSLKGQDYNSPLHF. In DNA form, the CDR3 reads TGCGCCAGCAGCCTGAAAGGACAGGATTATAATTCACCCCTCCACTTT.

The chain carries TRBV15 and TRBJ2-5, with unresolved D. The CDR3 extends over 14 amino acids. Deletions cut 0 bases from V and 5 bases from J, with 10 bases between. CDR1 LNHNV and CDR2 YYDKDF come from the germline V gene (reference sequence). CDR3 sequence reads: CATSRDRVMETQYF. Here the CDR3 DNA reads TGTGCCACCAGCAGAGATCGGGTTATGGAGACCCAGTACTTC. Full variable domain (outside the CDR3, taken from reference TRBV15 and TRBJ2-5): DAMVIQNPRYQVTQFGKPVTLSCSQTLNHNVMYWYQQKSSQAPKLLFHYYDKDFNNEADTPDNFQSRRPNTSFCFLDIRSPGLGDTAMYLCATSRDRVMETQYFGPGTRLLVL.

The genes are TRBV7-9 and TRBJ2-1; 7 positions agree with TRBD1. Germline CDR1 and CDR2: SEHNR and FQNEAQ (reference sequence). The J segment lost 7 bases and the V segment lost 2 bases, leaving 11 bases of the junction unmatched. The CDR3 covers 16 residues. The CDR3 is CASSLSPAGGENEQFF. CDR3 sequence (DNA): TGTGCCAGCAGCTTATCCCCCGCAGGGGGTGAAAATGAGCAGTTCTTC.

The CDR3 sequence is CATSDPTVNTGELFF. The CDR3 DNA sequence: TGTGCCACCAGTGACCCGACAGTAAACACCGGGGAGCTGTTTTTT. V usage is TRBV24-1 and J usage is TRBJ2-2; weak D call: TRBD1 (5 bases). CDR1 and CDR2 from the germline V gene are KGHDR and SFDVKD. This CDR3 region has 15 residues. Trimming removed 4 bases at V and 2 bases at J, with 10 bases between.

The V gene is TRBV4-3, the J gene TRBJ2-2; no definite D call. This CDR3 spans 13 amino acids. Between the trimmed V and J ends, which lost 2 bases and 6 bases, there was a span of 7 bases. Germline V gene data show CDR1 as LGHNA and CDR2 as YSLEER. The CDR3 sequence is CASSQNLAGELFF. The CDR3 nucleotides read TGCGCCAGCAGCCAAAATCTAGCCGGGGAGCTGTTTTTT.

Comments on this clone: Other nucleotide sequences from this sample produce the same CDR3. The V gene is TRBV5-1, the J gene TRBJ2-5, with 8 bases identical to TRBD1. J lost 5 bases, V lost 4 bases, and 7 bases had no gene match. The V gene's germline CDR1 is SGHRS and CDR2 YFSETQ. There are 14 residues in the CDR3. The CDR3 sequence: CASSPTGVGETQYF. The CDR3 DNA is TGCGCCAGCAGCCCGACAGGGGTCGGGGAGACCCAGTACTTC.

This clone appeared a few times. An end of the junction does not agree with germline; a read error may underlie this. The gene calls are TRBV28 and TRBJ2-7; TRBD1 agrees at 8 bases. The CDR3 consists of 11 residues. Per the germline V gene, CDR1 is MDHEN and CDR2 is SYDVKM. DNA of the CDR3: TGTGCCAGCAGTTTCGAGACAGGGGTTCACTTC. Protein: CASSFETGVHF. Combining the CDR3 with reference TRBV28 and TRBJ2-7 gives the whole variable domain DVKVTQSSRYLVKRTGEKVFLECVQDMDHENMFWYRQDPGLGLRLIYFSYDVKMKEKGDIPEGYSVSREKKERFSLILESASTNQTSMYLCASSFETGVHFGPGTRLTVT.

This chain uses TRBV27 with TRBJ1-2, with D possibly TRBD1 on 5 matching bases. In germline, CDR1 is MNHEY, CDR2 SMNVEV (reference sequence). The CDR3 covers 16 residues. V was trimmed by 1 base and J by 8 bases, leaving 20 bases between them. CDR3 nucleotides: TGTGCCAGCAGTTTATATCTAGACGGGGGTTCGACGGGCTACACCTTC. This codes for CASSLYLDGGSTGYTF.

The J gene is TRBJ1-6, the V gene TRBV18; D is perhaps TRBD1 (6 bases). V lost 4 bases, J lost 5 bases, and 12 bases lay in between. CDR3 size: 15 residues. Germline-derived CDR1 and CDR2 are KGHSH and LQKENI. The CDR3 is CASSLAQGNNSPLHF. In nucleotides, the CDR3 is TGTGCCAGCTCACTTGCACAGGGCAATAATTCACCCCTCCACTTT.

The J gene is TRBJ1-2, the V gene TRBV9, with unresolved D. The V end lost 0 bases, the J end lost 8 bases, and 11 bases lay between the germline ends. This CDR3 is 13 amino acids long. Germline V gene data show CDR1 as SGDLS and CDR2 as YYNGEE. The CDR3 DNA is TGTGCCAGCAGCGTAGAGGTCGAGGGAGGCTACACCTTC. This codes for CASSVEVEGGYTF.

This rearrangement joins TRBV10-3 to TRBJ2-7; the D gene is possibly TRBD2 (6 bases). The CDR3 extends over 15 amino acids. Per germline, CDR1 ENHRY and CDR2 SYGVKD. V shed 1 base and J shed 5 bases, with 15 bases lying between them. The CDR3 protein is CAISEYGGQRNEQYV. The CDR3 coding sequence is TGTGCCATCAGTGAGTACGGGGGTCAGAGAAACGAGCAGTACGTC.

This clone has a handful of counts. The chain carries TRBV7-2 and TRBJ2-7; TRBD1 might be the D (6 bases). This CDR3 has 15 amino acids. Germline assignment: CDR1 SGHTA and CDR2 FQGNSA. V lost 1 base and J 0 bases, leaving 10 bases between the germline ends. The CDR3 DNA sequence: TGTGCCAGCAGCTTAGTAGCACAGGGCTCCTACGAGCAGTACTTC. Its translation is CASSLVAQGSYEQYF.

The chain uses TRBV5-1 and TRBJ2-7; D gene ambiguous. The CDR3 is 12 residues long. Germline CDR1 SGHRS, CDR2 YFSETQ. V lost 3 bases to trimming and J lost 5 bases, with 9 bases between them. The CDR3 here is CASSSAQDEQYF. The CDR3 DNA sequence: TGCGCCAGCAGCTCGGCCCAGGACGAGCAGTACTTC.

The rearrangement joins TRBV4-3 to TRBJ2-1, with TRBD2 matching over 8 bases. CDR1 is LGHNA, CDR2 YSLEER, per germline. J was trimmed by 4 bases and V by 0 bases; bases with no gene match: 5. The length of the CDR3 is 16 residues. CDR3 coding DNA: TGCGCCAGCAGCCAAGATCCGGGAGGGACGTACAATGAGCAGTTCTTC. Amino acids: CASSQDPGGTYNEQFF.

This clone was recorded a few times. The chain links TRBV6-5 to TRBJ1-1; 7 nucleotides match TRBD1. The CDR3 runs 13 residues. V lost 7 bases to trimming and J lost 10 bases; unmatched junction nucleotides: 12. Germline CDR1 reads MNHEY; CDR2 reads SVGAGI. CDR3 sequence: CASTMPGGKVAFF. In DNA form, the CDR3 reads TGTGCCAGCACCATGCCAGGGGGTAAGGTAGCTTTCTTT.

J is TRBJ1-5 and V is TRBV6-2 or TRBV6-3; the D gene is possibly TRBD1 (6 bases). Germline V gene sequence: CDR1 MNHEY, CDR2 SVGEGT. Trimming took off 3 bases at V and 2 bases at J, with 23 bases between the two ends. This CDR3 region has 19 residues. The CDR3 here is CASSYTEGRGALRNQPQHF. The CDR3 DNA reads TGTGCCAGCAGTTATACTGAGGGGAGGGGGGCTTTACGCAATCAGCCCCAGCATTTT.

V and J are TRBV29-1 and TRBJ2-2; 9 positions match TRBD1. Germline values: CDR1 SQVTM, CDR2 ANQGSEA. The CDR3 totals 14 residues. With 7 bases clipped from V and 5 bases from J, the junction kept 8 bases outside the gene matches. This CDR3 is CSAPGQGGTGELFF. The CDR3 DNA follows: TGCAGCGCACCGGGACAGGGAGGGACCGGGGAGCTGTTTTTT.

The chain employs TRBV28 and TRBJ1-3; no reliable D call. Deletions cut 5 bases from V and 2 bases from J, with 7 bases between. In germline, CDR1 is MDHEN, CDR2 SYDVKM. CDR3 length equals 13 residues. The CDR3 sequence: CASSNEAGNTIYF. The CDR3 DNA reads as TGTGCCAGCAGTAATGAGGCTGGAAACACCATATATTTT.

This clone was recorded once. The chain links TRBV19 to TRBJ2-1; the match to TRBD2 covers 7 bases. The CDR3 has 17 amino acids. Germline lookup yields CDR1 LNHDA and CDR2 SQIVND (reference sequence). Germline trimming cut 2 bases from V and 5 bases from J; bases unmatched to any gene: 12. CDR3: CASSIFVGGTGHNEQFF. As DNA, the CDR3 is TGTGCCAGTAGTATATTCGTCGGGGGGACCGGTCACAATGAGCAGTTCTTC.

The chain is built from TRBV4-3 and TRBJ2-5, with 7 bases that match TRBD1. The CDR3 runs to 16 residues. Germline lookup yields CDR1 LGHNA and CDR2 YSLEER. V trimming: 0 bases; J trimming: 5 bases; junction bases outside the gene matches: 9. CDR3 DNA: TGCGCCAGCAGCCAAGATTCAGGGGGACGTGGGGAGACCCAGTACTTC. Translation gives CASSQDSGGRGETQYF.

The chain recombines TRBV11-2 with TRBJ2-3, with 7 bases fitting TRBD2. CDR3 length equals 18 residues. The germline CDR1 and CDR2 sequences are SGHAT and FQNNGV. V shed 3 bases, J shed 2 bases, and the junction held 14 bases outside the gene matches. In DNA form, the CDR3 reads TGTGCCAGCAGCTTCCCCTTTACGGGAGCGGGATCCACAGATACGCAGTATTTT. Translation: CASSFPFTGAGSTDTQYF. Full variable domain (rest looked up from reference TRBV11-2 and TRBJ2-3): EAGVAQSPRYKIIEKRQSVAFWCNPISGHATLYWYQQILGQGPKLLIQFQNNGVVDDSQLPKDRFSAERLKGVDSTLKIQPAKLEDSAVYLCASSFPFTGAGSTDTQYFGPGTRLTVL.

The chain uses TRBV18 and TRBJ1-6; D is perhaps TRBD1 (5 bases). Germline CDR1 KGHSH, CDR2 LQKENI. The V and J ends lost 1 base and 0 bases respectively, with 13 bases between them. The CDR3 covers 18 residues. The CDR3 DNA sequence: TGTGCCAGCTCACCACTCCGACAGACAAGCTCCTATAATTCACCCCTCCACTTT. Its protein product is CASSPLRQTSSYNSPLHF.

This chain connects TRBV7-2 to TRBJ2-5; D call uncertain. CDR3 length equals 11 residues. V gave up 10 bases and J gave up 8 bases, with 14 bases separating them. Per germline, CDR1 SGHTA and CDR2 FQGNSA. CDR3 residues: CAIGEGATQYF. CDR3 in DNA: TGTGCCATCGGTGAAGGAGCCACCCAGTACTTC.

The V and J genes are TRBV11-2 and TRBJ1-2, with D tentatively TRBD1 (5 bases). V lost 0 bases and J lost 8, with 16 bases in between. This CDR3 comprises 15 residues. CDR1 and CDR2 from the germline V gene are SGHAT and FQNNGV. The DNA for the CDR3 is TGTGCCAGCAGCTTAGATTCAGGGAAGCTTCGGGGCTACACCTTC. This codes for CASSLDSGKLRGYTF. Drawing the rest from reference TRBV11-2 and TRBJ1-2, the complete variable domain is EAGVAQSPRYKIIEKRQSVAFWCNPISGHATLYWYQQILGQGPKLLIQFQNNGVVDDSQLPKDRFSAERLKGVDSTLKIQPAKLEDSAVYLCASSLDSGKLRGYTFGSGTRLTVV.